These 2 T cell receptor beta chains were all obtained from the same sample, sequenced in a study of T cell responses to AZD1222 COVID-19 vaccine. This table comes from immunoSEQ multiplex PCR, and its TCRdb copy is limited to in-frame clones, with some not included. The table has 100,000 to 140,000 clones, about 90% seen once. This specimen consisted of peripheral blood, obtained on day 0 of AZD1222 vaccination. All receptors derive from an adult in good health.

The chain couples TRBV2 to TRBJ2-3; 8 bases match TRBD1. V dropped 3 bases and J dropped 6; count of bases not matched to a gene: 8. The germline V gene encodes CDR1 SNHLY and CDR2 FYNNEI. The length of the CDR3 is 15 residues. The CDR3 DNA reads as TGTGCCAGCAGTGACTCCGGACAGGGTACGGATACGCAGTATTTT. As protein: CASSDSGQGTDTQYF.

The chain uses TRBV7-3 and TRBJ2-3, with D hard to call. V dropped 6 bases and J dropped 5 bases, with 21 bases sitting between them. The CDR3 extends over 16 amino acids. Germline assignment: CDR1 SGHTA and CDR2 FQGTGA. The CDR3 DNA follows: TGTGCCAGCAGTTCCCTCGGGCCCACTTCAGGAGATACGCAGTATTTT. The encoded protein is CASSSLGPTSGDTQYF.